This note documents a single T cell receptor beta chain sequence. Its matching antigen is unknown. This CDR3 has 14 residues. The germline V gene has CDR1 SGHKS and CDR2 YYEKEE (reference sequence). No DNA is given; TCRdb re-called the 5' RACE reads and lists each CDR3 protein once. This sample contains some 110,000 distinct CDR3 sequences. This specimen comes from a study of T cells expressing NK-cell markers. Background on the study: Beta-chain profiling covered CD3+CD56+NKG2C+, CD3+CD56+NKG2C- and CD3+CD56-NKG2C+ sorted subsets. Most of the eight sequenced donors tested HCMV-seropositive; one tested seronegative.

The study's findings and limits: Dominance of the CD3+CD56-NKG2C+ fraction by these clonotypes also held in several donors. Dominant NKG2C+ clonotypes in a handful of donors made up about 1.0-7.0% of CD8+ T cells.

Sequenced material: blood T cells: a sorted CD56 or NKG2C T cell subset, CD4+ or CD8+ T cells, or bulk PBMC T cells (not recorded which). V usage is TRBV5-5 and J usage is TRBJ1-5; TCRdb's assignment of TRBD1 cannot be checked, as there is no DNA. This clonotype originated in a woman aged 18-70 years in good health. The CDR3 protein is CASSDGAPNQPQHF.